These 18 T cell receptor beta chains came from one sample sequenced in a study of cytomegalovirus exposure and HLA in healthy donors. 13 Jbeta primers and 60 Vbeta primers were used for the PCR. Libraries were prepared by immunoSEQ multiplex PCR; TCRdb keeps only in-frame clonotypes and omits some of them. The sample records over 250,000 clones, under 80% being singletons. The material sequenced was PBMCs. These receptor sequences come from a female donor in good health and CMV-seronegative.

This clone was detected a few times. This chain uses TRBV10-2 with TRBJ2-2, with 10 bases fitting TRBD2. CDR3 length: 14 amino acids. Germline CDR1 reads WSHSY; CDR2 reads SAAADI. With 6 bases clipped from V and 6 bases from J, the junction kept 4 bases outside the gene matches. CDR3 residues: CASRGLAQAGELFF. Here the CDR3 DNA reads TGCGCCAGCAGGGGACTAGCGCAAGCCGGGGAGCTGTTTTTT.

The chain combines TRBV7-2 with TRBJ2-7; D is unclear. V dropped 2 bases and J dropped 0 bases, with 5 bases sitting between them. Germline V gene sequence: CDR1 SGHTA, CDR2 FQGNSA. The CDR3 contains 13 residues. The CDR3 DNA reads as TGTGCCAGCAGCTTACCGAGCTCCTACGAGCAGTACTTC. This translates into CASSLPSSYEQYF.

The rearrangement uses TRBV5-5 and TRBJ1-1; D unclear. Germline V gene lookup returns CDR1 SGHKS and CDR2 YYEKEE (reference sequence). V lost 1 base and J 5 bases, leaving 12 bases between the germline ends. The CDR3 runs 14 residues. As DNA, the CDR3 is TGTGCCAGCAGCTTGTTCGTAGCTCAGACTGAAGCTTTCTTT. This translates into CASSLFVAQTEAFF.

V usage is TRBV5-1 and J usage is TRBJ2-5; D call uncertain. The last part of the DNA fits TRBJ2-7 better; the J call may be wrong. The CDR3 consists of 11 residues. The germline CDR1 and CDR2 sequences are SGHRS and YFSETQ. CDR3 region: CASSLEYEQYF. In DNA, the CDR3 is TGCGCCAGCAGCTTAGAATACGAGCAGTACTTC.

The rearrangement uses TRBV6-6 and TRBJ1-1; TRBD1 matches at 9 bases. The germline V gene encodes CDR1 MNHNY and CDR2 SVGAGI (reference sequence). This CDR3 has 14 residues. With 5 bases clipped from V and 8 bases from J, the junction kept 9 bases outside the gene matches. CDR3 loop: CASSRTGGALEAFF. In DNA form, the CDR3 reads TGTGCCAGCAGTAGAACAGGGGGCGCATTGGAAGCTTTCTTT.

Concerning this clone itself: The same CDR3 can be traced to other DNA sequences in this sample. The V gene is TRBV5-1, the J gene TRBJ2-5; tentatively, D is TRBD1 (6 bases). Looked up from germline, CDR1 is SGHRS and CDR2 is YFSETQ. The CDR3 totals 15 residues. V lost 1 base, J lost 5 bases, and 15 bases lay in between. The CDR3 is CASSLTGLSSETQYF. CDR3 DNA: TGCGCCAGCAGCTTGACAGGGTTGAGCTCTGAGACCCAGTACTTC.

The chain employs TRBV7-3 and TRBJ2-4; 12 bases match TRBD2. The germline CDR1 and CDR2 sequences are SGHTA and FQGTGA. The trim removed 2 bases at V and 6 bases at J, leaving 2 bases unmatched. The CDR3 covers 15 residues. In DNA, the CDR3 is TGTGCCAGCAGCTTACTAGCGGGAGGGGGAAACATTCAGTACTTC. Its translation: CASSLLAGGGNIQYF.

The chain uses TRBV10-1 and TRBJ2-7; 10 bases align to TRBD1. Trimming took 4 bases from V and 3 from J; bases not matched to a gene: 3. There are 14 residues in the CDR3. CDR1 is WNHNN, CDR2 SYGVQD, per germline (reference sequence). CDR3 sequence (DNA): TGCGCCAGCAGTGCGGGACAGGGGTTCTACGAGCAGTACTTC. Its protein product is CASSAGQGFYEQYF.

The chain recombines TRBV11-3 with TRBJ2-7; 8 nucleotides match TRBD2. Germline loops: CDR1 SGHNT, CDR2 YENEEA. The CDR3 is 14 amino acids. The ends lost 3 bases at V and 1 base at J; junction bases unmatched: 2. CDR3 loop: CASSLSGSSYEQYF. The CDR3 coding sequence is TGTGCCAGCAGCTTGAGCGGGAGTTCCTACGAGCAGTACTTC. Supplemented by reference TRBV11-3 and TRBJ2-7, the full variable domain reads EAGVVQSPRYKIIEKKQPVAFWCNPISGHNTLYWYLQNLGQGPELLIRYENEEAVDDSQLPKDRFSAERLKGVDSTLKIQPAELGDSAVYLCASSLSGSSYEQYFGPGTRLTVT.

V is TRBV6-6 and J is TRBJ2-2; 7 bases match TRBD2. The CDR3 has 16 residues. Germline lookup yields CDR1 MNHNY and CDR2 SVGAGI (reference sequence). J gave up 1 base and V 2 bases, and 4 bases lay outside the gene matches. The CDR3 coding sequence is TGTGCCAGCAGTTACAGGGCTAGCGGGAACACCGGGGAGCTGTTTTTT. It encodes CASSYRASGNTGELFF.

The chain links TRBV27 to TRBJ2-2; D may be TRBD2 (5 bases). Germline CDR1 reads MNHEY; CDR2 reads SMNVEV (reference sequence). The CDR3 runs 18 residues. Trimming shortened V by 3 bases and J by 8 bases, and 25 bases separated the two germline ends. CDR3 amino acids: CASSFDPVAPTWVGELFF. DNA for the CDR3: TGTGCCAGCAGTTTTGATCCGGTAGCGCCAACCTGGGTGGGGGAGCTGTTTTTT.

The chain couples TRBV7-8 to TRBJ1-5, with a weak D call TRBD1 (6 bases). The CDR3 contains 16 residues. V was trimmed by 5 bases and J by 0 bases, leaving 14 bases between them. The V gene's germline CDR1 is SGHVS and CDR2 FQNEAQ. This chain's CDR3 is CASSAQGQISNQPQHF. As DNA, the CDR3 is TGTGCCAGCAGCGCTCAAGGACAGATTAGCAATCAGCCCCAGCATTTT.

The chain is built from TRBV19 and TRBJ2-4, with a weak D call TRBD2 (5 bases). Germline CDR1 and CDR2: LNHDA and SQIVND (reference sequence). V was pared by 4 bases and J by 1 base, with 11 bases between. The CDR3 is 15 amino acids. This chain's CDR3 is CASSTPRGAKNIQYF. CDR3 bases: TGTGCCAGTAGTACCCCTCGAGGGGCCAAAAACATTCAGTACTTC.

The chain recombines TRBV6-1 with TRBJ2-5; D is unresolved. There are 14 residues in the CDR3. V lost 1 base and J lost 0, with 6 bases in between. Germline V CDR1 and CDR2: MNHNS, SASEGT. The CDR3 sequence is CASSEESHQETQYF. The CDR3, as DNA: TGTGCCAGCAGTGAAGAAAGCCACCAAGAGACCCAGTACTTC.

The rearrangement links TRBV6-1 to TRBJ1-2; D is ambiguous. The V gene's germline CDR1 is MNHNS and CDR2 SASEGT. This CDR3 spans 15 amino acids. The V end lost 0 bases, the J end lost 6 bases, and 14 bases lay between the germline ends. The CDR3 nucleotides are TGTGCCAGCAGTGAAGCGCTTCCGGTCGACAATGGCTACACCTTC. It encodes CASSEALPVDNGYTF.

This clone came up once. The chain joins TRBV11-3 to TRBJ2-5, with 11 nucleotides matching TRBD2. Near its end, the DNA agrees better with TRBJ2-7, so the J call may be wrong. Looked up from germline, CDR1 is SGHNT and CDR2 is YENEEA. The CDR3 is 15 residues long. The CDR3 DNA is TGTGCCAGCAGCTTAACTAGCGGGAGCTCCTACGAGCAGTACTTC. Translation: CASSLTSGSSYEQYF.

The chain joins TRBV6-1 to TRBJ2-7; tentatively, D is TRBD1 (6 bases). This CDR3 is built from 15 residues. V dropped 2 bases and J dropped 3 bases, with 14 bases sitting between them. Germline-derived CDR1 and CDR2 are MNHNS and SASEGT. DNA of the CDR3: TGTGCCAGCAGTGAATTCTTGGACAGAGTCTACGAGCAGTACTTC. Residues: CASSEFLDRVYEQYF.

This clone was detected a few times. The chain is built from TRBV28 and TRBJ2-7; D might be TRBD1 (7 bases). The CDR3 is 14 residues long. Trimming shortened V by 7 bases and J by 7 bases, and 20 bases separated the two germline ends. Germline CDR1 and CDR2: MDHEN and SYDVKM. The CDR3 DNA follows: TGTGCCAGCACGTACCAGGGGGGCCCTGGAGAGCAGTACTTC. Protein product: CASTYQGGPGEQYF.